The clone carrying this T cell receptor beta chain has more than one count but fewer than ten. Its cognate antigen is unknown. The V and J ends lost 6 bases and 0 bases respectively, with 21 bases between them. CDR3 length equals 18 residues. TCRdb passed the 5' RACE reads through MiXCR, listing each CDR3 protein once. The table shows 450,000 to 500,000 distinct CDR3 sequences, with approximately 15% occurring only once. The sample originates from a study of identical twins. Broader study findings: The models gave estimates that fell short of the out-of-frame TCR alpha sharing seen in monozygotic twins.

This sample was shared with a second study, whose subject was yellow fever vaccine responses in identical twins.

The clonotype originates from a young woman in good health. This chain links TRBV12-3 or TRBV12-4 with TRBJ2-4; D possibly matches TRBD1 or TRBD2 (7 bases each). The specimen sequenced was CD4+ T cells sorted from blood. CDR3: CASSDRVSLAVAKNIQYF. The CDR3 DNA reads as TGTGCCAGCAGCGACAGGGTTTCCCTAGCGGTAGCCAAAAACATTCAGTACTTC.